This passage covers 6 T cell receptor beta chains from one sample sequenced in a study of Ad26.COV2.S vaccination and SARS-CoV-2 variants. Some clones are missing from TCRdb's copy, which holds only in-frame ones; the method was immunoSEQ multiplex PCR. The table has roughly 300,000 clones, about 87% seen once. Specified treatment: around 19 received Ad26.COV2.S at low or high dose, single or two shots; several received placebo; per-sample allocation not given. Specimens were obtained on day 63 following the first vaccine or placebo injection. Specimen: peripheral blood, collected in a trial of Ad26.COV2.S vaccine versus placebo. The receptors come from a person between 18 and 65 years old who received the Ad26.COV2.S COVID-19 vaccine or a placebo.

In DNA, the CDR3 is TGTGCCAGCAGCTCCCCGGGACAGTTGGGGGCGGAGACCCAGTACTTC. It codes for CASSSPGQLGAETQYF. The chain links TRBV7-8 to TRBJ2-5; 7 bases map to TRBD1. Germline V lookup: CDR1 SGHVS, CDR2 FQNEAQ. The trim removed 4 bases at V and 5 bases at J, leaving 13 bases unmatched. The CDR3 sequence is 16 residues long.

This clone appeared once. The rearrangement uses TRBV4-3 and TRBJ1-1; D uncertain. Deletions cut 4 bases from V and 1 base from J, with 13 bases between. Per the germline V gene, CDR1 is LGHNA and CDR2 is YSLEER. This CDR3 comprises 15 residues. The CDR3 sequence is CASSRNGQPNTEAFF. CDR3 DNA: TGCGCCAGCAGCCGCAACGGGCAACCGAACACTGAAGCTTTCTTT.

This clone was seen a single time. The CDR3 nucleotides read TGTGCCAGCAGCTTAAAGTCGGGGGTTGGATTTAATTCACCCCTCCACTTT. Its translation: CASSLKSGVGFNSPLHF. The V call is TRBV7-3, the J call TRBJ1-6; D might be TRBD1 (5 bases). The V gene's germline CDR1 is SGHTA and CDR2 FQGTGA. V lost 1 base, J lost 6 bases, and 16 bases lay in between. This CDR3 contains 17 residues.

This chain connects TRBV5-1 to TRBJ1-1; the D is unclear. Trimming removed 4 bases from V and 1 base from J, with 11 bases in between. The CDR3 has 14 residues. CDR1 is SGHRS, CDR2 YFSETQ, per germline. CDR3 DNA: TGCGCCAGCAGCACGCGGTGGGCGAACACTGAAGCTTTCTTT. This encodes CASSTRWANTEAFF. Full variable domain (outside the CDR3, taken from reference TRBV5-1 and TRBJ1-1): KAGVTQTPRYLIKTRGQQVTLSCSPISGHRSVSWYQQTPGQGLQFLFEYFSETQRNKGNFPGRFSGRQFSNSRSEMNVSTLELGDSALYLCASSTRWANTEAFFGQGTRLTVV.

The V and J genes are TRBV27 and TRBJ2-1; D is unclear. V was cut by 5 bases and J by 5 bases, with 7 bases left in between. Germline V gene data show CDR1 as MNHEY and CDR2 as SMNVEV (reference sequence). The CDR3 contains 12 residues. This CDR3 reads CASSRVNNEQFF. The CDR3 DNA is TGTGCCAGCAGTAGGGTCAACAATGAGCAGTTCTTC.

This clone was recorded only once. The chain combines TRBV15 with TRBJ1-5; D not certain. This CDR3 is built from 15 residues. Germline V lookup: CDR1 LNHNV, CDR2 YYDKDF (reference sequence). Trimming left V 3 bases short and J 0 bases short, with 9 bases between. CDR3 nucleotides: TGTGCCACCAGCAGCGGGATCAGTAGCAATCAGCCCCAGCATTTT. Its translation: CATSSGISSNQPQHF.